This T cell receptor beta chain came from a study of cytotoxic CD8 clonotypes in ibrutinib-treated CLL. Investigators sourced around 1.9 micrograms of genomic DNA from cryopreserved PBMCs for TCR beta libraries. A word on this clone: Its specificity is not known.

Germline CDR1 and CDR2: SQVTM and ANQGSEA. The CDR3 runs 13 residues. J lost 1 base, V lost 7 bases, and 6 bases had no gene match. With sequencing, the targeted depth ranged from 1 in 200,000 to 1 in 1 million T cells. Produced via immunoSEQ multiplex PCR; TCRdb's table is partial and in-frame only. The sample contains about 50,000 clones, around three fifths of which appear only once. Study-level findings and limits: Public clonotypes occurred uncommonly; on treatment, they contracted or remained stable. Samples from sustained-remission and progressing patients were taken at different times.

This receptor was taken from a human donor with chronic lymphocytic leukemia. The starting material was PBMCs, obtained after 24 months of ibrutinib treatment. This rearrangement joins TRBV29-1 to TRBJ1-1, with TRBD1 identical over 7 bases. DNA of the CDR3: TGCAGCGGGGGGGACAGCTGGAACACTGAAGCTTTCTTT. Its protein product is CSGGDSWNTEAFF.